Following are 28 T cell receptor beta chains from one sample sequenced in a study of T cells in Graves' hyperthyroidism and ophthalmopathy (dated by TCRdb to the late 2010s). Library prep was done by multiplex PCR. Sequencing was carried out with an Illumina HiSeq 2000. The TCR beta CDR3 regions were amplified from the RNA transcripts. The first round of RT-PCR for the TCR CDR3 was performed with the HTBI primer set and the Qiagen OneStep RT-PCR kit. The public reads were quality trimmed at Q25 with fastp and then assembled into clones with MiXCR by TCRdb, keeping productive beta chains. When rows share a CDR3 protein, they turn into one entry using the most common DNA and genes. The sample table shows approximately 740,000 distinct CDR3 sequences, and about 15% are seen once. The top ten clonotypes cover approximately 10% of the sample. Sequenced sample: blood. The source is a woman aged 18 to 35 with Graves' hyperthyroidism.

The DNA for the CDR3 is TGTGCCAGCAGTGTAGAGCGGATAGCCAAAAACATTCAGTACTTC. Protein sequence: CASSVERIAKNIQYF. The V call is TRBV2, the J call TRBJ2-4; a possible D gene is TRBD2 (5 bases). V was pared by 4 bases and J by 0 bases, with 10 bases between. Germline-derived CDR1 and CDR2 are SNHLY and FYNNEI. The CDR3 extends over 15 amino acids.

This clonotype was detected ten times or more. CDR3 residues: CAISESPVSSGSPGTQYF. The CDR3 DNA reads TGTGCCATCAGTGAGTCCCCCGTGTCTAGCGGCAGCCCCGGAACCCAGTACTTC. The rearrangement links TRBV10-3 to TRBJ2-5, with TRBD2 identical over 7 bases. V dropped 0 bases and J dropped 8; count of bases not matched to a gene: 18. This CDR3 spans 18 amino acids. Germline V gives CDR1 ENHRY, CDR2 SYGVKD.

This clonotype was recorded at least ten times. V usage is TRBV11-2 and J usage is TRBJ2-5; a weak D match, TRBD1 (6 bases). CDR3 size: 13 residues. Trimming stripped 5 bases from V and 4 bases from J, with 11 bases between. CDR1 and CDR2 (germline): SGHAT, FQNNGV. Written as DNA, the CDR3 is TGTGCCAGCAGCCGTGGCAGGGGAGAGACCCAGTACTTC. It translates to CASSRGRGETQYF. Using reference TRBV11-2 and TRBJ2-5 for the parts outside the CDR3, the full variable domain is EAGVAQSPRYKIIEKRQSVAFWCNPISGHATLYWYQQILGQGPKLLIQFQNNGVVDDSQLPKDRFSAERLKGVDSTLKIQPAKLEDSAVYLCASSRGRGETQYFGPGTRLLVL.

CDR3 DNA sequence: TGCGCCAGCAGCCAAGGTTACAGGGTGGGGAAATTCTTT. Residues: CASSQGYRVGKFF. The chain uses TRBV4-1 and TRBJ1-1; D possibly corresponds to TRBD1 (6 bases). Germline V gene data show CDR1 as MGHRA and CDR2 as YSYEKL. This CDR3 is 13 amino acids long. Trimming shortened V by 1 base and J by 14 bases, and 17 bases separated the two germline ends.

The genes are TRBV2 and TRBJ1-6, with a weak D call TRBD1 (5 bases). CDR3 length equals 14 residues. Per germline, CDR1 SNHLY and CDR2 FYNNEI. The V and J ends lost 1 base and 6 bases respectively, with 7 bases between them. Here the CDR3 DNA reads TGTGCCAGCAGTGAAGTGGGGGGTAATTCACCCCTCCACTTT. Residues: CASSEVGGNSPLHF.

V usage is TRBV7-3 and J usage is TRBJ2-7, with 10 nucleotides matching TRBD2. There are 13 residues in the CDR3. V lost 5 bases to trimming and J lost 5 bases; unmatched junction nucleotides: 3. Germline loops: CDR1 SGHTA, CDR2 FQGTGA. The DNA of the CDR3 is TGTGCCAGCAGCGCTAGCGGGAGCCACGAGCAGTACTTC. Protein: CASSASGSHEQYF.

This clonotype was counted many times. The rearrangement joins TRBV27 to TRBJ2-7; TRBD2 might be the D (6 bases). Trimming took off 1 base at V and 0 bases at J, with 13 bases between the two ends. Per the germline V gene, CDR1 is MNHEY and CDR2 is SMNVEV (reference sequence). The CDR3 has 16 residues. CDR3 protein: CASSLYGGASSYEQYF. The DNA for the CDR3 is TGTGCCAGCAGTTTATACGGCGGGGCGAGCTCCTACGAGCAGTACTTC.

The chain couples TRBV9 to TRBJ2-2; 7 bases align to TRBD2. V shed 1 base, J shed 6 bases, and the junction held 3 bases outside the gene matches. The CDR3 runs 14 residues. CDR1 is SGDLS and CDR2 is YYNGEE in the germline V gene. The CDR3 nucleotides read TGTGCCAGCAGCGTATATGGGGGGGCCGGGGAGCTGTTTTTT. Its translation is CASSVYGGAGELFF.

This clonotype has ten or more counts. The chain recombines TRBV28 with TRBJ2-7; D not resolved. Germline V lookup: CDR1 MDHEN, CDR2 SYDVKM. There are 14 residues in the CDR3. The V gene lost 5 bases and the J gene lost 0 bases, with 11 bases spanning the gap. CDR3 DNA: TGTGCCAGCAGTCCCCGGTTTAGCTCCTACGAGCAGTACTTC. This codes for CASSPRFSSYEQYF.

The chain uses TRBV12-3 or TRBV12-4 and TRBJ1-5, with D possibly being TRBD1 (5 bases). The V end lost 6 bases, the J end lost 5 bases, and 11 bases lay between the germline ends. The CDR3 is 13 amino acids. The CDR3, as DNA: TGTGCCAGCAGAGGGACGGACGATCAGCCCCAGCATTTT. This gives the protein CASRGTDDQPQHF.

This chain uses TRBV28 with TRBJ2-4; no clear D gene. The length of the CDR3 is 14 residues. V lost 6 bases and J 6 bases, leaving 15 bases between the germline ends. Germline V CDR1 and CDR2: MDHEN, SYDVKM. The CDR3 loop is CASSSQVGPNIQYF. The DNA of the CDR3 is TGTGCCAGCAGCTCTCAGGTTGGCCCAAACATTCAGTACTTC.

The chain has TRBV27 and TRBJ2-7, with D possibly being TRBD1 (6 bases). The V gene's germline CDR1 is MNHEY and CDR2 SMNVEV (reference sequence). CDR3 size: 15 residues. With 3 bases removed from V and 0 bases from J, the gap between germline ends came to 12 bases. The CDR3 reads CASSFGTPSSYEQYF. CDR3 DNA: TGTGCCAGCAGTTTCGGGACACCGAGCTCCTACGAGCAGTACTTC.

This clonotype occurred many times. The rearrangement uses TRBV12-3 or TRBV12-4 and TRBJ2-5, with D perhaps matching TRBD2 (7 bases). This CDR3 is built from 15 residues. The ends were cut back, 3 bases at V and 6 bases at J, with 17 bases in the middle. CDR3 residues: CASSFPSGGVKTQYF. CDR3 DNA sequence: TGTGCCAGCAGTTTCCCCTCGGGGGGCGTGAAGACCCAGTACTTC.

This clonotype was recorded a few times. This chain links TRBV4-1 with TRBJ2-1, with 10 bases aligning to TRBD2. There are 15 residues in the CDR3. V shed 2 bases, J shed 13 bases, and the junction held 11 bases outside the gene matches. Per germline, CDR1 MGHRA and CDR2 YSYEKL. The CDR3 sequence: CASSQLTALAGIQFF. Written as DNA, the CDR3 is TGCGCCAGCAGCCAATTGACGGCACTAGCGGGAATCCAGTTCTTC.

This clonotype was seen many times. The rearrangement links TRBV13 to TRBJ1-6, with D perhaps matching TRBD1 (6 bases). V lost 0 bases and J 14 bases, leaving 14 bases between the germline ends. CDR3 length equals 14 residues. The germline CDR1 and CDR2 sequences are PRHDT and FYEKMQ (reference sequence). In DNA form, the CDR3 reads TGTGCCAGCAGCTTAGGGGCAGGGGCTGGGGCCCTCCACTTT. Encoded protein: CASSLGAGAGALHF.

This clonotype appeared a few times. This chain uses TRBV27 with TRBJ2-1, with TRBD2 matching over 7 bases. The CDR3 extends over 16 amino acids. V lost 0 bases to trimming and J lost 3 bases; unmatched junction nucleotides: 5. From germline, CDR1 is MNHEY and CDR2 SMNVEV (reference sequence). DNA for the CDR3: TGTGCCAGCAGTTTATCGTTGGCTAGCGGCTACAATGAGCAGTTCTTC. It specifies CASSLSLASGYNEQFF.

V usage is TRBV6-1 and J usage is TRBJ1-5; 9 bases fit TRBD1. Germline CDR1 MNHNS, CDR2 SASEGT. V lost 10 bases and J lost 0; bases outside the gene matches: 7. This CDR3 comprises 15 residues. CDR3 region: CATKGGQGSNQPQHF. The CDR3 coding sequence is TGTGCCACCAAGGGGGGACAGGGTAGCAATCAGCCCCAGCATTTT.

This clonotype was picked up many times. This sequence joins TRBV7-9 and TRBJ2-4; possibly TRBD2 for D (6 bases). From germline, CDR1 is SEHNR and CDR2 FQNEAQ (reference sequence). V was shortened by 1 base and J by 0 bases, with 13 bases between the two germline ends. The CDR3 has 17 amino acids. CDR3 DNA sequence: TGTGCCAGCAGCTTAGGGCGGGATGGACTAGCCAAAAACATTCAGTACTTC. This codes for CASSLGRDGLAKNIQYF.

V gene TRBV20-1 combines with J gene TRBJ2-7, with D maybe TRBD2 (6 bases). Trimming removed 6 bases from V and 5 bases from J, with 26 bases in between. This CDR3 contains 16 residues. Germline V CDR1 and CDR2: DFQATT, SNEGSKA (reference sequence). CDR3 region: CSAPGVAANRYDEQYF. The CDR3 coding sequence is TGCAGTGCACCGGGGGTCGCGGCGAACCGTTACGACGAGCAGTACTTC.

The gene calls are TRBV19 and TRBJ1-1, with TRBD1 identical over 7 bases. The CDR3 totals 14 residues. Germline CDR1 reads LNHDA; CDR2 reads SQIVND (reference sequence). Unmatched junction bases numbered 4, after V lost 5 bases and J lost 1 base. The CDR3 is CASSFRQGNTEAFF. DNA of the CDR3: TGTGCCAGTAGTTTCAGACAGGGGAACACTGAAGCTTTCTTT.

In this sample, this clonotype turned up many times. The chain links TRBV11-1 to TRBJ2-6; D unresolved. The CDR3 length is 16 residues. Germline V lookup: CDR1 SGHAT, CDR2 FQDESV (reference sequence). V was cut by 0 bases and J by 2 bases, with 8 bases left in between. CDR3 DNA: TGTGCCAGCAGCTTAGCGGTTTCGACTGGGGCCAACGTCCTGACTTTC. This codes for CASSLAVSTGANVLTF.

This clonotype was observed a few times. The rearrangement links TRBV19 to TRBJ1-2, with D perhaps matching TRBD1 (6 bases). Trimming pared 3 bases from V and 0 bases from J, leaving 11 bases between. The germline V gene encodes CDR1 LNHDA and CDR2 SQIVND (reference sequence). The CDR3 has 15 amino acids. The CDR3 sequence: CASSIRDTANYGYTF. CDR3 DNA sequence: TGTGCCAGTAGTATCCGGGACACCGCTAACTATGGCTACACCTTC.

Only a few counts were recorded for this clonotype. A read error is likely, as this CDR3 ends without the conserved phenylalanine or tryptophan. This chain connects TRBV20-1 to TRBJ2-7, with 7 nucleotides matching TRBD2. The germline gives CDR1 DFQATT, CDR2 SNEGSKA (reference sequence). This CDR3 has 15 amino acids. The ends lost 0 bases at V and 6 bases at J; junction bases unmatched: 11. The CDR3 region has the DNA TGCAGTGCTAGAGATACCCGGACTAGGGGTGGCGAGCAGTACCTC. Translated: CSARDTRTRGGEQYL.

This clonotype was counted many times. This chain links TRBV28 with TRBJ2-5; D possibly corresponds to TRBD2 (5 bases). The length of the CDR3 is 19 residues. Germline CDR1 reads MDHEN; CDR2 reads SYDVKM. The V end was cut by 4 bases, the J end by 2 bases, with 26 bases between. CDR3 sequence: CASSSWGVRSSQLQETQYF. The CDR3 region has the DNA TGTGCCAGCAGTTCTTGGGGAGTTAGGAGCAGTCAACTTCAAGAGACCCAGTACTTC.

This clonotype has a count of ten or more. This chain uses TRBV5-1 with TRBJ2-1, with D possibly being TRBD2 (6 bases). The germline V gene has CDR1 SGHRS and CDR2 YFSETQ. The CDR3 runs to 14 residues. Trimming took 0 bases from V and 4 from J, leaving 8 bases between them. CDR3 loop: CASSLVAAYNEQFF. In DNA form, the CDR3 reads TGCGCCAGCAGCTTGGTAGCGGCTTACAATGAGCAGTTCTTC.

The chain joins TRBV7-9 to TRBJ2-2; D gene ambiguous. The germline gives CDR1 SEHNR, CDR2 FQNEAQ (reference sequence). The CDR3 totals 12 residues. The V and J ends lost 2 bases and 7 bases respectively, with 5 bases between them. The CDR3 DNA is TGTGCCAGCAGCTTAATGGTCGGGGAGCTGTTTTTT. The encoded protein is CASSLMVGELFF.

This clonotype was counted between two and nine times. V gene TRBV10-3 combines with J gene TRBJ2-7; D possibly corresponds to TRBD1 (6 bases). From germline, CDR1 is ENHRY and CDR2 SYGVKD. This CDR3 has 16 amino acids. Trimming pared 1 base from V and 2 bases from J, leaving 15 bases between. The CDR3 nucleotides read TGTGCCATCAGTGAGTTAAGACAGGCCCGGCCCTACGAGCAGTACTTC. Translated, it gives CAISELRQARPYEQYF.

This clonotype was detected only a few times. The rearrangement uses TRBV28 and TRBJ1-2; D gene ambiguous. This CDR3 region has 12 residues. The V end was cut by 7 bases, the J end by 3 bases, with 9 bases between. Germline lookup yields CDR1 MDHEN and CDR2 SYDVKM. This chain's CDR3 is CASTFPDYGYTF. As DNA, the CDR3 is TGTGCCAGCACCTTTCCGGACTATGGCTACACCTTC.